This T cell receptor beta chain emerged from a study of T cell responses to AZD1222 COVID-19 vaccine. Points from the study as a whole: Only 5 or 6 AZD1222 recipients were seropositive at baseline.

Germline V gene sequence: CDR1 SGHNT, CDR2 YYREEE (reference sequence). The CDR3 extends over 15 amino acids. V gave up 0 bases and J gave up 0 bases, with 7 bases separating them. This clone was counted a single time. The antigen is not known. TCRdb's table, derived via immunoSEQ multiplex PCR, lists solely in-frame clones and lacks some. The sample has more than 95,000 clones; roughly 91% are singletons. The material was peripheral blood, obtained 28 days after the second AZD1222 dose. The receptor was derived from an adult who received the AZD1222 COVID-19 vaccine. The chain recombines TRBV5-4 with TRBJ1-3; D not certain. CDR3 sequence (DNA): TGTGCCAGCAGCTTGGGGATGAGCTCTGGAAACACCATATATTTT. The encoded protein is CASSLGMSSGNTIYF.